This section outlines one T cell receptor beta chain sequence together with its context. Its antigen remains unidentified. The CDR3 consists of 16 residues. V shed 0 bases and J 6 bases; nucleotides not matched to a gene: 5. Germline V lookup: CDR1 MNHEY, CDR2 SVGAGI. This sample was taken from a study of T cell repertoires in cytomegalovirus infection. Study overall: The authors relied on CMV epitopes, both recently identified HLA-C-restricted and well-studied HLA-B-restricted. TCR beta signatures that were public indicated CMV infection and matching HLA type. Study-wide results and limits: Summed public TCR beta family frequency identified CMV carriers bearing the relevant HLA. Dominating the ex vivo response were HLA-C-restricted CMV-specific TCR beta clonotypes.

TCRdb re-called the reads with MiXCR, one entry per CDR3 protein. The sample holds around 430,000 distinct CDR3 sequences, roughly 42% seen once. This rearrangement joins TRBV6-5 to TRBJ2-2, with 9 bases matching TRBD2. This material consisted of cultured PBMCs, taken from culture after CMV antigen stimulation. The TCR sequence derives from a human donor in good health (CMV status not recorded). Some clones in this sample may be carry-over from other donors' samples. CDR3 amino acids: CASSYSGGGAPGELFF. CDR3 coding DNA: TGTGCCAGCAGTTACTCAGGCGGGGGGGCCCCCGGGGAGCTGTTTTTT.